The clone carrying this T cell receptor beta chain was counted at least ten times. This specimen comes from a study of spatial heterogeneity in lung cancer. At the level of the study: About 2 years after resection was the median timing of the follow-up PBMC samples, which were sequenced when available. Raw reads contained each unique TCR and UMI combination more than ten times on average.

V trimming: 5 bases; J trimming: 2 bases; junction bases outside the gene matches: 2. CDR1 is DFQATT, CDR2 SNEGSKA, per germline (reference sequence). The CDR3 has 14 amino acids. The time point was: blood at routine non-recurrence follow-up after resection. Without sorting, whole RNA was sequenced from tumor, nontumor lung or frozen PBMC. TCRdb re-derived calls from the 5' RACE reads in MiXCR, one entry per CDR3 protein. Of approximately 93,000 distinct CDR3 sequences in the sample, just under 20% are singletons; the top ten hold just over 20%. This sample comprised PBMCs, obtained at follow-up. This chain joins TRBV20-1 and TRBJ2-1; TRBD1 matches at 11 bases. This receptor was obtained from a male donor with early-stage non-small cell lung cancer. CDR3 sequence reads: CSAWDRGTYNEQFF. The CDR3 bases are TGCAGTGCTTGGGACAGGGGGACCTACAATGAGCAGTTCTTC.